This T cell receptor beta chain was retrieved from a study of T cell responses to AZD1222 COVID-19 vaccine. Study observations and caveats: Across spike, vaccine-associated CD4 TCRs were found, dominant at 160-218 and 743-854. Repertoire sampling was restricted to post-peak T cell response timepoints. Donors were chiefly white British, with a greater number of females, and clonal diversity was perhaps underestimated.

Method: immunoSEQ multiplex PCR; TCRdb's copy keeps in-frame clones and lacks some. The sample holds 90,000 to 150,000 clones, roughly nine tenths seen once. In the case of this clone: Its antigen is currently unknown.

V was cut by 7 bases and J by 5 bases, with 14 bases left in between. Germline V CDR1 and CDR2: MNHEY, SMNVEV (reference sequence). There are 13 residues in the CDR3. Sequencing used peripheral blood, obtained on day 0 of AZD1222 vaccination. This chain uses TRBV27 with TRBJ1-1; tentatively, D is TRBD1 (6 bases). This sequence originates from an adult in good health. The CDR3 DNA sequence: TGTGCCAGCACTCCCCGGGGGCGAACTGAAGCTTTCTTT. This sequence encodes CASTPRGRTEAFF.